The subject of this entry is one TCR beta chain. The sample comes from a study of blood T cell repertoires in COVID-19. All enrollees were roughly 18 to 100 years old and from fewer than 30 US areas. Two negative PCRs, clearance, or symptom resolution had been documented for recovered Cohort 3 donors. The data were produced by immunoSEQ multiplex PCR, yet TCRdb's version contains in-frame clones alone and is incomplete. The profile shows about 250,000 clones, around 86% of them singletons. The receptor's source is a man aged 18 to 30 who had recovered from COVID-19. The sample consisted of PBMCs or T cells enriched from blood (not recorded which).

CDR3 sequence: CASSPQRNVNEQFF. DNA for the CDR3: TGTGCCAGCAGCCCTCAGCGGAACGTAAATGAGCAGTTCTTC. This chain connects TRBV7-9 to TRBJ2-1; tentatively, D is TRBD2 (5 bases). The CDR3 loop spans 14 amino acids. Germline V lookup: CDR1 SEHNR, CDR2 FQNEAQ (reference sequence). V was shortened by 5 bases and J by 7 bases, with 15 bases between the two germline ends.